What follows are 22 T cell receptor beta chains derived from one specimen sequenced in a study of TIL therapy for anti-PD-1-resistant metastatic lung cancer (dated by TCRdb to about 2021). Using bias-controlled multiplex PCR with the immunoSEQ v3 hsTCRB kit, the TCR beta CDR3 regions were amplified from genomic DNA. In its TCRdb copy, this immuneACCESS table keeps in-frame sequences only and misses some clones. Where compared with another copy, unresolved V genes explain less than half of these, and the others have no known cause. The sample has about 50,000 clones on record, about two thirds of them singletons. The ten largest clonotypes hold 5.6% of the sample. The label giving this sample's time point can be read as: pre-treatment sample, taken before nivolumab and TIL therapy. The baseline tumor samples were excised metastases, mostly pleural nodules or supraclavicular lymph nodes, taken from the same resection that was used to grow TIL.

Here the sequenced sample was tumor tissue, taken at baseline. These receptors originate from a person between 30 and 79 years old with non-small cell lung cancer.

CDR3 nucleotides: TGCGCCAGCAGCCAAGCAAACGCGAGCCCGGGGGGCTACACCTTC. Encoded protein: CASSQANASPGGYTF. The rearrangement links TRBV4-1 to TRBJ1-2, with no clear D. The CDR3 has 15 amino acids. Trimming stripped 1 base from V and 8 bases from J, with 17 bases between. Germline V gives CDR1 MGHRA, CDR2 YSYEKL.

V is TRBV6-1 and J is TRBJ2-1; 14 bases line up with TRBD2. CDR1 is MNHNS, CDR2 SASEGT, per germline. J lost 7 bases, V lost 4 bases, and 6 bases had no gene match. This CDR3 is 16 amino acids long. The CDR3: CASSGTSGGSWNEQFF. CDR3 in DNA: TGTGCCAGCAGTGGGACTAGCGGGGGGTCGTGGAATGAGCAGTTCTTC.

This sequence joins TRBV6-1 and TRBJ2-2; D gene ambiguous. The germline V gene encodes CDR1 MNHNS and CDR2 SASEGT. With 4 bases removed from V and 4 bases from J, the gap between germline ends came to 13 bases. CDR3 size: 15 residues. CDR3 sequence: CASSVNGPITGELFF. The CDR3 nucleotides read TGTGCCAGCAGTGTGAATGGACCGATCACCGGGGAGCTGTTTTTT.

This clone was observed a single time. The V gene is TRBV5-6, the J gene TRBJ2-7; no firm D call. Trimming left V 1 base short and J 6 bases short, with 14 bases between. Germline loops: CDR1 SGHDT, CDR2 YYEEEE. CDR3 length: 14 residues. This chain's CDR3 is CASSLTGPLFEQYF. The CDR3 coding sequence is TGTGCCAGCAGCTTGACGGGCCCCCTCTTCGAGCAGTACTTC.

The chain joins TRBV6-5 to TRBJ2-3, with D possibly called TRBD1 or TRBD2 (5 bases each). CDR1 MNHEY and CDR2 SVGAGI come from the germline V gene. This CDR3 spans 14 amino acids. Trimming removed 0 bases at V and 1 base at J, with 5 bases between. CDR3 protein: CASSYSGGTDTQYF. CDR3 coding DNA: TGTGCCAGCAGTTACTCGGGGGGCACAGATACGCAGTATTTT.

This chain connects TRBV6-5 to TRBJ2-1, with D unclear. V lost 2 bases and J 12 bases, leaving 8 bases between the germline ends. CDR1 and CDR2 (germline): MNHEY, SVGAGI. The CDR3 has 11 amino acids. The CDR3 here is CASSYGIGQFF. Written as DNA, the CDR3 is TGTGCCAGCAGTTACGGAATCGGGCAGTTCTTC.

The chain uses TRBV9 and TRBJ2-1; D perhaps matches TRBD1 (5 bases). V was clipped by 0 bases and J by 7 bases, with 14 bases between them. Germline values: CDR1 SGDLS, CDR2 YYNGEE. This CDR3 region has 15 residues. CDR3 residues: CASSVATLGLNEQFF. In nucleotides, the CDR3 is TGTGCCAGCAGCGTAGCTACCTTGGGGCTGAATGAGCAGTTCTTC.

The rearrangement joins TRBV13 to TRBJ2-7; perhaps TRBD2 as D (6 bases). V lost 5 bases, J lost 4 bases, and 18 bases lay in between. CDR3 length equals 15 residues. Germline V gene lookup returns CDR1 PRHDT and CDR2 FYEKMQ (reference sequence). The CDR3 sequence: CASSRHLEGRYEQYF. The CDR3 DNA sequence: TGTGCCAGCAGCCGACATTTGGAGGGCCGGTACGAGCAGTACTTC.

The chain carries TRBV5-6 and TRBJ2-5; D not certain. V was clipped by 1 base and J by 5 bases, with 3 bases between them. Germline CDR1 and CDR2: SGHDT and YYEEEE. This CDR3 comprises 11 residues. The CDR3 DNA follows: TGTGCCAGCAGCTTGAAGGAGACCCAGTACTTC. As protein: CASSLKETQYF.

The rearrangement uses TRBV5-1 and TRBJ2-3, with D unresolved. CDR1 and CDR2 (germline): SGHRS, YFSETQ. The V and J ends lost 6 bases and 0 bases respectively, with 11 bases between them. The CDR3 totals 14 residues. The CDR3 DNA sequence: TGCGCCAGCAACGACGGAACTAGCACAGATACGCAGTATTTT. Translating gives CASNDGTSTDTQYF. The variable domain in full, with the rest retrieved from reference TRBV5-1 and TRBJ2-3, is KAGVTQTPRYLIKTRGQQVTLSCSPISGHRSVSWYQQTPGQGLQFLFEYFSETQRNKGNFPGRFSGRQFSNSRSEMNVSTLELGDSALYLCASNDGTSTDTQYFGPGTRLTVL.

The rearrangement links TRBV11-2 to TRBJ2-3; the match to TRBD2 covers 11 bases. The CDR3 covers 18 residues. Trimming took 0 bases from V and 0 from J; bases not matched to a gene: 5. The germline V gene encodes CDR1 SGHAT and CDR2 FQNNGV. The CDR3 DNA sequence: TGTGCCAGCAGCTTAGAACCCTCTAGCGGGAGGAGCACAGATACGCAGTATTTT. It is translated as CASSLEPSSGRSTDTQYF.

The chain joins TRBV7-9 to TRBJ2-3; D is tentatively TRBD1 or TRBD2 (5 bases each). The V gene lost 11 bases and the J gene lost 2 bases, with 20 bases spanning the gap. Germline assignment: CDR1 SEHNR and CDR2 FQNEAQ (reference sequence). This CDR3 region has 15 residues. In DNA form, the CDR3 reads TGTGCCGAACGAGGGGCGACCCCTTTCACAGATACGCAGTATTTT. This sequence encodes CAERGATPFTDTQYF.

The V and J genes are TRBV28 and TRBJ1-1; D is uncertain. The CDR3 is made up of 11 amino acids. Germline V gene lookup returns CDR1 MDHEN and CDR2 SYDVKM. Between the trimmed V and J ends, which lost 2 bases and 10 bases, there was a span of 8 bases. The CDR3 DNA is TGTGCCAGCAGTTTAGGTGGTGTAGCTTTCTTT. As protein: CASSLGGVAFF.

This clone was seen only once. Within the sample, other DNA sequences also encode this same CDR3. This chain uses TRBV5-4 with TRBJ2-1; D is unclear. The germline gives CDR1 SGHNT, CDR2 YYREEE (reference sequence). CDR3 length: 12 amino acids. Trimming left V 3 bases short and J 2 bases short, with 3 bases between. The CDR3 DNA reads as TGTGCCAGCAGCTCCACCTACAATGAGCAGTTCTTC. Protein sequence: CASSSTYNEQFF.

The chain has TRBV7-6 and TRBJ2-1; the D gene is possibly TRBD2 (6 bases). The CDR3 has 15 amino acids. Trimming shortened V by 0 bases and J by 5 bases, and 11 bases separated the two germline ends. Germline V gene lookup returns CDR1 SGHVS and CDR2 FNYEAQ. The CDR3, as DNA: TGTGCCAGCAGCTTAGCCGGAGGGCGGCACAATGAGCAGTTCTTC. Amino acids: CASSLAGGRHNEQFF. Filled out from reference TRBV7-6 and TRBJ2-1, the complete variable domain reads GAGVSQSPRYKVTKRGQDVALRCDPISGHVSLYWYRQALGQGPEFLTYFNYEAQQDKSGLPNDRFSAERPEGSISTLTIQRTEQRDSAMYRCASSLAGGRHNEQFFGPGTRLTVL.

V and J are TRBV7-2 and TRBJ2-5; 15 bases agree with TRBD2. Trimming at V came to 8 bases and at J to 4 bases, leaving 5 bases not matched to a gene. This CDR3 has 15 amino acids. The V gene's germline CDR1 is SGHTA and CDR2 FQGNSA. DNA of the CDR3: TGTGCCAGCGTGAGGACTAGCGGGAGGGGAGAGACCCAGTACTTC. Amino acids: CASVRTSGRGETQYF.

This sequence joins TRBV6-5 and TRBJ1-5, with D unclear. From germline, CDR1 is MNHEY and CDR2 SVGAGI. V shed 10 bases and J shed 6 bases, with 4 bases lying between them. The CDR3 spans 9 residues. The DNA of the CDR3 is TGTGCCACGGGTCAGCCCCAGCATTTT. Amino acid sequence: CATGQPQHF.

The chain joins TRBV7-8 to TRBJ2-1, with no clear D. The germline CDR1 and CDR2 sequences are SGHVS and FQNEAQ. V lost 5 bases and J lost 7, with 9 bases in between. The CDR3 loop spans 12 amino acids. The CDR3 protein is CASSTGPNEQFF. The CDR3 DNA sequence: TGTGCCAGCAGCACCGGACCGAATGAGCAGTTCTTC.

The chain joins TRBV27 to TRBJ2-3; D unclear. This CDR3 has 14 amino acids. Germline lookup yields CDR1 MNHEY and CDR2 SMNVEV (reference sequence). V was shortened by 0 bases and J by 1 base, with 5 bases between the two germline ends. CDR3: CASSLSSRTDTQYF. The CDR3 DNA sequence: TGTGCCAGCAGTTTATCGTCGCGCACAGATACGCAGTATTTT.

The chain has TRBV5-1 and TRBJ2-3; TRBD2 aligns across 10 bases. The ends lost 4 bases at V and 6 bases at J; junction bases unmatched: 11. The CDR3 loop spans 16 amino acids. Germline assignment: CDR1 SGHRS and CDR2 YFSETQ. CDR3 sequence reads: CASSRWASGSSDTQYF. CDR3 sequence (DNA): TGCGCCAGCAGCCGTTGGGCTAGCGGGAGCTCGGATACGCAGTATTTT.

The chain has TRBV28 and TRBJ2-7; TRBD1 matches at 10 bases. The V gene end was trimmed by 4 bases and the J gene end by 3 bases; junction bases not matched to a gene: 3. The length of the CDR3 is 14 residues. CDR1 and CDR2 from the germline V gene are MDHEN and SYDVKM. As DNA, the CDR3 is TGTGCCAGCAGTTCGACAGGGGGCCTCTACGAGCAGTACTTC. This gives the protein CASSSTGGLYEQYF.

J is TRBJ1-1 and V is TRBV7-8, with 8 bases aligning to TRBD1. This CDR3 region has 16 residues. CDR1 SGHVS and CDR2 FQNEAQ come from the germline V gene. V trimming: 5 bases; J trimming: 1 base; junction bases outside the gene matches: 9. The CDR3 loop reads CASSRGGGTGNTEAFF. CDR3 bases: TGTGCCAGCAGCCGAGGGGGCGGGACAGGGAACACTGAAGCTTTCTTT.